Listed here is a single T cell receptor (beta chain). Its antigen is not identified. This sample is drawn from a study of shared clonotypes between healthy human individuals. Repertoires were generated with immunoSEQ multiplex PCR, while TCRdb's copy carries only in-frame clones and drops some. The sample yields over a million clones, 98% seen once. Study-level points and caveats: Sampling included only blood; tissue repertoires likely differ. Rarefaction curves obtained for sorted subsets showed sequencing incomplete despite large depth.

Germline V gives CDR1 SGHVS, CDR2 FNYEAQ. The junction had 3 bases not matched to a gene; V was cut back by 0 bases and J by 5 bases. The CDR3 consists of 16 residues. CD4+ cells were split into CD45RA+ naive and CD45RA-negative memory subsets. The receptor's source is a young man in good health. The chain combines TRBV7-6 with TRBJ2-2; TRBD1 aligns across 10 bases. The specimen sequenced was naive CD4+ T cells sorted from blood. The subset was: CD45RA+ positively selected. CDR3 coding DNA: TGTGCCAGCAGCTTAGCGGACAGGGGGATTACCGGGGAGCTGTTTTTT. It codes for CASSLADRGITGELFF.